The 24 T cell receptor beta chains below were found in one sample sequenced in a study of blood T cells in healthy people across ages. Combining a sample-barcoded 5' primer with a J-beta primer mix, a second PCR ran for 7 to 11 cycles. In TCRdb, the 5' RACE reads were re-called with MiXCR into one record per CDR3 protein. The sample consists of 1.5 million to 1.8 million distinct CDR3 sequences, 35% to 45% of them appearing once. Sequencing was carried out using blood. These receptors came from a woman between 18 and 29 years old in good health.

CDR3 residues: CASRGLEATGPYGYTF. The CDR3 DNA reads TGTGCCAGCAGGGGCCTGGAGGCTACAGGGCCTTATGGCTACACCTTC. The V gene is TRBV6-5, the J gene TRBJ1-2; a possible D gene is TRBD1 (6 bases). V gave up 6 bases and J gave up 5 bases, with 22 bases separating them. Germline CDR1 reads MNHEY; CDR2 reads SVGAGI. The CDR3 consists of 16 residues.

This clonotype has just one count. This chain joins TRBV9 and TRBJ1-4; D remains unclear. V lost 2 bases to trimming and J lost 4 bases, with 15 bases between them. The CDR3 is 16 amino acids. Germline V lookup: CDR1 SGDLS, CDR2 YYNGEE. This CDR3 reads CASSVTPGESNEKLFF. Written as DNA, the CDR3 is TGTGCCAGCAGCGTGACCCCTGGGGAGAGTAATGAAAAACTGTTTTTT.

This clonotype turned up a few times. The chain couples TRBV6-1 to TRBJ2-7; 9 bases agree with TRBD1. Looked up from germline, CDR1 is MNHNS and CDR2 is SASEGT. The junction had 7 bases not matched to a gene; V was cut back by 7 bases and J by 0 bases. This CDR3 spans 15 amino acids. The CDR3 sequence: CASKKPGQGSYEQYF. CDR3 nucleotide sequence: TGTGCCAGCAAGAAACCGGGACAGGGCTCCTACGAGCAGTACTTC.

The CDR3 region is CASSEEVSYEQYF. For the CDR3, the DNA is TGTGCCAGCAGTGAAGAGGTCTCCTACGAGCAGTACTTC. This rearrangement joins TRBV2 to TRBJ2-7; D gene uncertain. V lost 1 base and J 0 bases, leaving 4 bases between the germline ends. CDR1 SNHLY and CDR2 FYNNEI come from the germline V gene. The CDR3 is made up of 13 amino acids.

This clonotype has only a few counts. CDR3 in DNA: TGTGCCAGCAGGGGGACAGCCTCCTACAATGAGCAGTTCTTC. Translation gives CASRGTASYNEQFF. The chain couples TRBV25-1 to TRBJ2-1, with TRBD1 identical over 7 bases. Per germline, CDR1 MGHDK and CDR2 SYGVNS. The CDR3 is made up of 14 amino acids. V lost 6 bases and J lost 0; bases outside the gene matches: 2.

The chain uses TRBV30 and TRBJ2-1; a possible D gene is TRBD1 (6 bases). CDR1 is GTSNPN and CDR2 is SVGIG in the germline V gene (reference sequence). This CDR3 has 15 residues. V lost 0 bases and J lost 4, with 13 bases in between. The CDR3 coding sequence is TGTGCCTGGAGTGTATTCAGGGGAATGTACAATGAGCAGTTCTTC. Translation gives CAWSVFRGMYNEQFF.

This clonotype was counted only a few times. The V and J genes are TRBV6-5 and TRBJ2-7; D remains unclear. Trimming stripped 0 bases from V and 8 bases from J, with 11 bases between. Germline V gene sequence: CDR1 MNHEY, CDR2 SVGAGI. The CDR3 is 13 residues long. The CDR3 DNA reads TGTGCCAGCAGTTACTCCCACTACACGAAGCAGTACTTC. Its protein product is CASSYSHYTKQYF.

The genes are TRBV2 and TRBJ2-7; 8 bases line up with TRBD2. The V gene's germline CDR1 is SNHLY and CDR2 FYNNEI. This CDR3 comprises 18 residues. The V gene end was trimmed by 2 bases and the J gene end by 3 bases; junction bases not matched to a gene: 15. The CDR3 region has the DNA TGTGCCAGCAGTGAACTTGGGTACGGGATAGCGGGAAACTACGAGCAGTACTTC. Amino acids: CASSELGYGIAGNYEQYF.

The chain couples TRBV29-1 to TRBJ2-7; D is uncertain. Trimming pared 3 bases from V and 10 bases from J, leaving 4 bases between. The CDR3 totals 8 residues. CDR1 is SQVTM, CDR2 ANQGSEA, per germline. CDR3 loop: CSVDVQYF. CDR3 coding DNA: TGCAGCGTTGATGTCCAGTACTTC.

V gene TRBV11-2 combines with J gene TRBJ1-1; 8 positions agree with TRBD1. The CDR3 length is 16 residues. The germline V gene encodes CDR1 SGHAT and CDR2 FQNNGV. Trimming at V came to 2 bases and at J to 5 bases, leaving 10 bases not matched to a gene. CDR3 DNA: TGTGCCAGCAGCTTACTAAGACAGGGGCGAAAAACTGAAGCTTTCTTT. Protein sequence: CASSLLRQGRKTEAFF.

This clonotype was recorded at least ten times. The chain has TRBV5-6 and TRBJ1-2; possibly TRBD1 for D (5 bases). In germline, CDR1 is SGHDT, CDR2 YYEEEE. CDR3 size: 13 residues. The germline V and J ends were trimmed by 5 bases and 4 bases, with 12 bases remaining between them. CDR3 in DNA: TGTGCCAGCAGTCCCGGGACCTTCTATGGCTACACCTTC. This gives the protein CASSPGTFYGYTF.

This clonotype was recorded once. The chain carries TRBV9 and TRBJ1-3, with 8 nucleotides matching TRBD1. The CDR3 spans 16 residues. CDR1 and CDR2 (germline): SGDLS, YYNGEE. J lost 2 bases, V lost 3 bases, and 7 bases had no gene match. DNA for the CDR3: TGTGCCAGCAGCGCAGGACAGGGCAGAGCTGGAAACACCATATATTTT. Amino acid sequence: CASSAGQGRAGNTIYF.

The J gene is TRBJ2-3, the V gene TRBV20-1; TRBD2 matches at 15 bases. The V gene end was trimmed by 1 base and the J gene end by 2 bases; junction bases not matched to a gene: 7. Germline-derived CDR1 and CDR2 are DFQATT and SNEGSKA (reference sequence). This CDR3 spans 18 amino acids. The CDR3 nucleotides are TGCAGTGCTAGAGTAAAGGGACTAGCGGGAGGACCCACAGATACGCAGTATTTT. This encodes CSARVKGLAGGPTDTQYF.

This clonotype was counted between two and nine times. The CDR3 protein is CASSTRTGGDTQYF. The DNA of the CDR3 is TGCGCCAGCAGCACTCGGACAGGGGGCGATACGCAGTATTTT. This chain joins TRBV4-3 and TRBJ2-3; 11 nucleotides align to TRBD1. This CDR3 is built from 14 residues. Germline assignment: CDR1 LGHNA and CDR2 YSLEER. V dropped 5 bases and J dropped 6; count of bases not matched to a gene: 4.

The chain couples TRBV20-1 to TRBJ1-1, with D unresolved. Trimming removed 3 bases at V and 3 bases at J, with 17 bases between. Per the germline V gene, CDR1 is DFQATT and CDR2 is SNEGSKA (reference sequence). The CDR3 has 15 amino acids. The CDR3 spells CSASSSLRLYTEAFF. DNA of the CDR3: TGCAGTGCTAGCAGTTCCTTACGACTATACACTGAAGCTTTCTTT.

In this sample, this clonotype turned up once. Since a much larger clone is just one base distant, this may be a read error. The CDR3, as DNA: TGCAGTGCAGATACTAGCGGGAATTACAATGAGCAGTACTTC. As protein: CSADTSGNYNEQYF. V usage is TRBV20-1 and J usage is TRBJ2-1; 10 nucleotides align to TRBD2. The tail of the sequence fits TRBJ2-7 better, so the J call may be wrong. CDR1 is DFQATT, CDR2 SNEGSKA, per germline (reference sequence). This CDR3 spans 14 amino acids.

V and J are TRBV11-3 and TRBJ2-5, with 12 nucleotides matching TRBD2. The CDR3 covers 17 residues. Germline lookup yields CDR1 SGHNT and CDR2 YENEEA. Germline trimming cut 4 bases from V and 11 bases from J; bases unmatched to any gene: 17. CDR3: CASSSGMTSGSYNEQYF. CDR3 in DNA: TGTGCCAGCAGCTCAGGGATGACTAGCGGGAGCTACAATGAGCAGTACTTC. Filled out from reference TRBV11-3 and TRBJ2-5, the complete variable domain reads EAGVVQSPRYKIIEKKQPVAFWCNPISGHNTLYWYLQNLGQGPELLIRYENEEAVDDSQLPKDRFSAERLKGVDSTLKIQPAELGDSAVYLCASSSGMTSGSYNEQYFGPGTRLLVL.

As regards this clonotype: This clone may be a read error of a much larger clone one base away. The chain joins TRBV27 to TRBJ2-4; TRBD1 agrees at 9 bases. The end of the DNA fits TRBJ2-7 better, so the J call may be wrong. In germline, CDR1 is MNHEY, CDR2 SMNVEV (reference sequence). The CDR3 length is 14 residues. CDR3 residues: CAGSFAQQGAEQYF. The DNA of the CDR3 is TGTGCCGGCAGTTTTGCCCAACAGGGGGCCGAGCAGTACTTC.

The rearrangement joins TRBV15 to TRBJ2-1; TRBD2 might be the D (6 bases). The CDR3 has 14 amino acids. CDR1 is LNHNV and CDR2 is YYDKDF in the germline V gene (reference sequence). V was clipped by 3 bases and J by 13 bases, with 19 bases between them. Written as DNA, the CDR3 is TGTGCCACCAGCAGCCCCTACTTAACGGGAGCCCAGTTCTTC. Amino acids: CATSSPYLTGAQFF.

This clonotype was counted a few times. The chain couples TRBV28 to TRBJ2-3; 8 bases match TRBD1. Germline loops: CDR1 MDHEN, CDR2 SYDVKM. The CDR3 has 16 residues. V lost 7 bases and J lost 3; bases outside the gene matches: 12. The CDR3 here is CASNLGPGQGTDTQYF. The CDR3 DNA is TGTGCCAGCAATTTGGGGCCTGGACAGGGTACAGATACGCAGTATTTT.

The rearrangement links TRBV5-1 to TRBJ2-5; 7 bases line up with TRBD2. J gave up 3 bases and V 0 bases, and 5 bases lay outside the gene matches. The CDR3 has 15 residues. In germline, CDR1 is SGHRS, CDR2 YFSETQ. The CDR3 protein is CASSLAFRGEETQYF. As DNA, the CDR3 is TGCGCCAGCAGCTTGGCCTTTCGGGGGGAAGAGACCCAGTACTTC.

This clonotype was counted only a few times. The chain recombines TRBV30 with TRBJ1-2; weak D call: TRBD1 (6 bases). The CDR3 runs 15 residues. CDR1 is GTSNPN and CDR2 is SVGIG in the germline V gene (reference sequence). With 0 bases removed from V and 4 bases from J, the gap between germline ends came to 15 bases. DNA for the CDR3: TGTGCCTGGAGTGTTGGGGGGGGGCTCGTCTATGGCTACACCTTC. It is translated as CAWSVGGGLVYGYTF.

The DNA of the CDR3 is TGTGCCAGCAGAGGGGGCCCTCTAGCGGGCACCTACACAGATACGCAGTATTTT. It specifies CASRGGPLAGTYTDTQYF. V usage is TRBV25-1 and J usage is TRBJ2-3; tentatively, D is TRBD2 (8 bases). Germline CDR1 reads MGHDK; CDR2 reads SYGVNS. The CDR3 covers 18 residues. V dropped 6 bases and J dropped 2 bases, with 24 bases sitting between them.

V usage is TRBV12-3 or TRBV12-4 and J usage is TRBJ2-3; D is perhaps TRBD1 (5 bases). Trimming took off 6 bases at V and 1 base at J, with 17 bases between the two ends. The CDR3 contains 16 residues. The CDR3 coding sequence is TGTGCCAGCAGCCCTCTCTATGGGGCTGGCACAGATACGCAGTATTTT. This gives the protein CASSPLYGAGTDTQYF.